One T cell receptor (beta chain) is described in this entry. Its antigen is undetermined. The data belong to a study of shared clonotypes between healthy human individuals. Study summary: The composition of the donors was two women and a few men aged 18 to 49.

Sorted-subset replicate PCRs used about 200 ng DNA, tens of thousands of T cell genomes. The data were produced by immunoSEQ multiplex PCR, yet TCRdb's version contains in-frame clones alone and is incomplete. The sample has approximately 2.1 million clones, over 90% seen once. The study, taken as a whole, reports: Naive subsets tended to show greater estimated richness than memory subsets.

V lost 4 bases and J 4 bases, leaving 17 bases between the germline ends. This CDR3 is 16 amino acids long. Germline CDR1 reads SGHKS; CDR2 reads YYEKEE (reference sequence). The TCR was taken from a young man in good health. Some clones in this sample may be carry-over from other donors' samples. The sample was naive CD4+ T cells from PBMCs. Regarding subset: CD45RA+ positively selected. The J gene is TRBJ1-4, the V gene TRBV5-5; D might be TRBD1 (6 bases). CDR3 region: CASSSPQARGNEKLFF. CDR3 nucleotides: TGTGCCAGCAGCAGTCCCCAGGCCAGGGGTAATGAAAAACTGTTTTTT.